Presented here are 24 T cell receptor beta chains from one specimen sequenced in a study of T cell responses to AZD1222 COVID-19 vaccine. Here immunoSEQ multiplex PCR was the method, and the copy in TCRdb shows in-frame clones only, minus some. Of about 120,000 clones listed, under 95% are singletons. The source material was peripheral blood, sampled 28 days after the second AZD1222 dose. These receptors were obtained from an adult who received the AZD1222 COVID-19 vaccine.

The gene calls are TRBV27 and TRBJ1-6; 8 nucleotides match TRBD1. V dropped 5 bases and J dropped 8; count of bases not matched to a gene: 5. Germline values: CDR1 MNHEY, CDR2 SMNVEV (reference sequence). The CDR3 runs to 14 residues. DNA for the CDR3: TGTGCCAGCAGTGTGACAGGGGAGTATTCACCCCTCCACTTT. Its protein product is CASSVTGEYSPLHF.

This rearrangement joins TRBV3-1 (or the pseudogene TRBV3-2) to TRBJ1-2; 7 bases are shared with TRBD1. Germline CDR1 LGHDT, CDR2 YNNKEL (reference sequence). J lost 6 bases, V lost 4 bases, and 5 bases had no gene match. The CDR3 totals 13 residues. CDR3 DNA sequence: TGTGCCAGCAGCCGCGACAGGGTAGATGGCTACACCTTC. Amino acids: CASSRDRVDGYTF.

V and J are TRBV4-3 and TRBJ1-2, with no clear D. The V and J ends lost 0 bases and 4 bases respectively, with 12 bases between them. The CDR3 sequence is 15 residues long. CDR1 is LGHNA, CDR2 YSLEER, per germline. The CDR3 sequence is CASSQDLGSPYGYTF. The CDR3 nucleotides are TGCGCCAGCAGCCAAGATTTGGGCAGCCCCTATGGCTACACCTTC.

The chain carries TRBV3-1 (or the pseudogene TRBV3-2) and TRBJ1-2; D might be TRBD1 (6 bases). The CDR3 contains 15 residues. Germline CDR1 reads LGHDT; CDR2 reads YNNKEL (reference sequence). V shed 1 base and J shed 6 bases, with 15 bases lying between them. CDR3 nucleotide sequence: TGTGCCAGCAGCCAAGGGGAGGAAAACAGGGATGGCTACACCTTC. Translating it yields CASSQGEENRDGYTF.

This clone was recorded once. The chain joins TRBV2 to TRBJ1-2; 7 nucleotides line up with TRBD1. This CDR3 contains 18 residues. V was pared by 3 bases and J by 0 bases, with 13 bases of the junction left unmatched. Germline V CDR1 and CDR2: SNHLY, FYNNEI. Written as DNA, the CDR3 is TGTGCCAGCAGTGACCCACGTATGGACAGGCGAGCTAACTATGGCTACACCTTC. Protein: CASSDPRMDRRANYGYTF.

The chain employs TRBV7-6 and TRBJ2-5; D not certain. The CDR3 has 15 residues. Between the trimmed V and J ends, which lost 3 bases and 4 bases, there was a span of 15 bases. Germline V gene data show CDR1 as SGHVS and CDR2 as FNYEAQ. The CDR3 sequence is CASSFYSKKPETQYF. CDR3 coding DNA: TGTGCCAGCAGCTTTTACTCCAAGAAACCAGAGACCCAGTACTTC.

The chain combines TRBV24-1 with TRBJ2-3, with 7 bases matching TRBD1. With 3 bases clipped from V and 6 bases from J, the junction kept 8 bases outside the gene matches. CDR3 length equals 15 residues. The germline V gene has CDR1 KGHDR and CDR2 SFDVKD. The CDR3 nucleotides read TGTGCCACCAGTGATCCAGACAGGGCGTCGGATACGCAGTATTTT. Amino acids: CATSDPDRASDTQYF.

V usage is TRBV4-3 and J usage is TRBJ1-2; D is unclear. Germline V gene lookup returns CDR1 LGHNA and CDR2 YSLEER. This CDR3 comprises 17 residues. V lost 0 bases, J lost 3 bases, and 17 bases lay in between. The CDR3 nucleotides are TGCGCCAGCAGCCAAGAAACCCTCTTCCTGGGTGACTATGGCTACACCTTC. This encodes CASSQETLFLGDYGYTF.

The genes are TRBV5-4 and TRBJ2-3; 7 bases map to TRBD2. Trimming removed 4 bases from V and 4 bases from J; junction bases left unmatched: 9. This CDR3 region has 15 residues. The germline V gene encodes CDR1 SGHNT and CDR2 YYREEE (reference sequence). Here the CDR3 DNA reads TGTGCCAGCAGCCATCGCGGAGGGAGGGCAGATACGCAGTATTTT. It encodes CASSHRGGRADTQYF.

V and J are TRBV27 and TRBJ1-1; D remains ambiguous. Germline V gene sequence: CDR1 MNHEY, CDR2 SMNVEV (reference sequence). CDR3 size: 14 residues. Trimming left V 5 bases short and J 1 base short, with 11 bases between. The CDR3 region has the DNA TGTGCCAGCAGTCCCAATAATTGGAACACTGAAGCTTTCTTT. Residues: CASSPNNWNTEAFF.

V and J are TRBV6-6 and TRBJ1-2, with D unresolved. V lost 0 bases to trimming and J lost 1 base, with 3 bases between them. CDR1 and CDR2 from the germline V gene are MNHNY and SVGAGI (reference sequence). This CDR3 spans 13 amino acids. In DNA form, the CDR3 reads TGTGCCAGCAGTTACTCGGGTAACTATGGCTACACCTTC. The encoded protein is CASSYSGNYGYTF.

The table lists this clone with a count of one. CDR3 loop: CASRVGGFQETQYF. CDR3 coding DNA: TGCGCCAGCAGGGTAGGGGGGTTTCAAGAGACCCAGTACTTC. V gene TRBV5-1 combines with J gene TRBJ2-5; D tentatively fits TRBD1 or TRBD2 (6 bases each). Germline V gene data show CDR1 as SGHRS and CDR2 as YFSETQ. V lost 5 bases to trimming and J lost 2 bases, with 13 bases between them. CDR3 length: 14 amino acids. The full variable domain, completed using reference TRBV5-1 and TRBJ2-5, is KAGVTQTPRYLIKTRGQQVTLSCSPISGHRSVSWYQQTPGQGLQFLFEYFSETQRNKGNFPGRFSGRQFSNSRSEMNVSTLELGDSALYLCASRVGGFQETQYFGPGTRLLVL.

The J gene is TRBJ2-3, the V gene TRBV6-1; no clear D gene. Germline CDR1 and CDR2: MNHNS and SASEGT. The CDR3 has 13 amino acids. V lost 2 bases and J lost 7, with 10 bases in between. This CDR3 is CASSEWVDNTQYF. The CDR3 DNA is TGTGCCAGCAGTGAATGGGTAGATAATACGCAGTATTTT.

V gene TRBV10-3 combines with J gene TRBJ2-5; 7 bases align to TRBD1. Trimming took 6 bases from V and 2 from J; bases not matched to a gene: 3. CDR1 is ENHRY and CDR2 is SYGVKD in the germline V gene. This CDR3 contains 13 residues. The CDR3 DNA is TGTGCCATCAGGATGACAGGGCAAGAGACCCAGTACTTC. Residues: CAIRMTGQETQYF.

The V and J genes are TRBV6-1 and TRBJ1-2, with a weak D call TRBD1 (5 bases). The CDR3 consists of 11 residues. Germline V lookup: CDR1 MNHNS, CDR2 SASEGT. V lost 1 base and J 8 bases, leaving 5 bases between the germline ends. CDR3 DNA: TGTGCCAGCAGTGAAGGGGGCGGCTACACCTTC. It translates to CASSEGGGYTF.

The chain has TRBV7-2 and TRBJ2-3, with D perhaps matching TRBD2 (6 bases). Germline V CDR1 and CDR2: SGHTA, FQGNSA. Deletions cut 5 bases from V and 2 bases from J, with 14 bases between. CDR3 length equals 15 residues. The chain's CDR3 is CASSPRAGHTDTQYF. For the CDR3, the DNA is TGTGCCAGCAGCCCCAGGGCGGGGCACACAGATACGCAGTATTTT. The full variable domain, rest sourced from reference TRBV7-2 and TRBJ2-3, is GAGVSQSPSNKVTEKGKDVELRCDPISGHTALYWYRQSLGQGLEFLIYFQGNSAPDKSGLPSDRFSAERTGGSVSTLTIQRTQQEDSAVYLCASSPRAGHTDTQYFGPGTRLTVL.

V gene TRBV6-5 combines with J gene TRBJ2-3; 7 nucleotides match TRBD2. Germline values: CDR1 MNHEY, CDR2 SVGAGI. J lost 4 bases, V lost 6 bases, and 4 bases had no gene match. This CDR3 is built from 13 residues. CDR3 DNA sequence: TGTGCCAGCAGACGGGACTATGCAGATACGCAGTATTTT. This gives the protein CASRRDYADTQYF.

This clone appeared a single time. V usage is TRBV19 and J usage is TRBJ2-1; D may match TRBD1 or TRBD2 (5 bases each). CDR3 length: 15 amino acids. V gave up 6 bases and J gave up 0 bases, with 12 bases separating them. In germline, CDR1 is LNHDA, CDR2 SQIVND (reference sequence). CDR3 bases: TGTGCCAGTAGGGACCGGGGCCGCTCCTACAATGAGCAGTTCTTC. This sequence encodes CASRDRGRSYNEQFF.

This rearrangement joins TRBV7-2 to TRBJ2-2; D ambiguous. The ends were cut back, 5 bases at V and 3 bases at J, with 19 bases in the middle. The CDR3 totals 17 residues. Germline CDR1 is SGHTA and CDR2 is FQGNSA. CDR3 sequence: CASSLRREAVYTGELFF. The DNA of the CDR3 is TGTGCCAGCAGCCTAAGAAGAGAGGCAGTCTACACCGGGGAGCTGTTTTTT.

The genes are TRBV2 and TRBJ1-6, with unresolved D. The CDR3 loop spans 13 amino acids. V was cut by 7 bases and J by 6 bases, with 10 bases left in between. The germline V gene has CDR1 SNHLY and CDR2 FYNNEI. The CDR3 sequence: CASKREANSPLHF. CDR3 bases: TGTGCCAGCAAGCGGGAAGCTAATTCACCCCTCCACTTT.

The V call is TRBV4-3, the J call TRBJ2-7, with 10 nucleotides matching TRBD2. Trimming took 0 bases from V and 0 from J; bases not matched to a gene: 5. Per germline, CDR1 LGHNA and CDR2 YSLEER. This CDR3 has 17 residues. The CDR3 reads CASSQDPSGRSSYEQYF. For the CDR3, the DNA is TGCGCCAGCAGCCAAGACCCTAGCGGGAGAAGCTCCTACGAGCAGTACTTC.

This clone has just one count. The chain is built from TRBV12-3 or TRBV12-4 and TRBJ1-2; no firm D call. The CDR3 is made up of 13 amino acids. V was cut by 1 base and J by 2 bases, with 5 bases left in between. The CDR3 sequence is CASSLGSNYGYTF. The CDR3 nucleotides read TGTGCCAGCAGTTTAGGCAGCAACTATGGCTACACCTTC.

The V and J genes are TRBV3-1 (or the pseudogene TRBV3-2) and TRBJ2-5; 15 bases agree with TRBD2. Germline V CDR1 and CDR2: LGHDT, YNNKEL (reference sequence). The V gene end was trimmed by 4 bases and the J gene end by 5 bases; junction bases not matched to a gene: 2. This CDR3 region has 15 residues. In nucleotides, the CDR3 is TGTGCCAGCAGCCTCGGGACTAGCGGGAGGGAGACCCAGTACTTC. Protein product: CASSLGTSGRETQYF.

The chain combines TRBV5-1 with TRBJ1-5, with 7 bases identical to TRBD1. Germline V gene data show CDR1 as SGHRS and CDR2 as YFSETQ. V lost 2 bases to trimming and J lost 0 bases; unmatched junction nucleotides: 11. The CDR3 length is 18 residues. The CDR3 DNA sequence: TGCGCCAGCAGCTTAGGGGCAGGGGGTTTCTATAGCAATCAGCCCCAGCATTTT. It translates to CASSLGAGGFYSNQPQHF.